Listed below are T cell receptor beta chains from one sample, sequenced in a study of T cells after yellow fever vaccination. TCRdb passed the 5' RACE reads through MiXCR, listing each CDR3 protein once. The profile shows 610,000 or so distinct CDR3 sequences, around 12% of them singletons. The specimen was PBMCs, collected on the day of the yellow fever booster vaccination. The receptor set was obtained from a man aged 30 to 39 who received the YFV17D yellow fever vaccine. Both conserved end residues are part of each CDR3. D genes are given only for firm matches. Some rows have no size entry. The others give once, few or many, or a class for an expanded clone.

>-|TRBJ2-1|TRBV20-1|-
TGCAGTGCTAGGGGGGAATCAAACAATGAGCAGTTCTTC
CSARGESNNEQFF
>TRBD2|TRBJ2-2|TRBV5-5|many
TGTGCCAGCAGCTTGGTGGCGGGAGGGACACCCGGGGAGCTGTTTTTT
CASSLVAGGTPGELFF
>TRBD2|TRBJ2-1|TRBV6-2/TRBV6-3|-
TGTGCCGGCGCAGCGGGAGCGGACAATGAGCAGTTCTTC
CAGAAGADNEQFF
>-|TRBJ2-5|TRBV7-8|few
TGTGCCAGCAGCTTCCGACAGGGAAGGGTAGCGGGATTCCAAGAGACCCAGTACTTC
CASSFRQGRVAGFQETQYF
>-|TRBJ2-3|TRBV10-2|many
TGCGCCAGCAGTATGGATAGAAACCCAGATACGCAGTATTTT
CASSMDRNPDTQYF
>-|TRBJ2-3|TRBV7-9|-
TGTGCCAGCAGCGCCTCGGGCACAGATACGCAGTATTTT
CASSASGTDTQYF
>TRBD2|TRBJ2-5|TRBV7-6|few
TGTGCCAGCAGCCTTAGCGGGAGTCTTGTTCCCCAAGAGACCCAGTACTTC
CASSLSGSLVPQETQYF
>-|TRBJ2-6|TRBV12-3/TRBV12-4|many
TGTGCCAGCAGTCCTAACTCTGGGGCCAACGTCCTGACTTTC
CASSPNSGANVLTF
>-|TRBJ2-5|TRBV15|few
TGTGCCACCAGCAGGGACAGCCAAGAGACCCAGTACTTC
CATSRDSQETQYF
>-|TRBJ2-7|TRBV6-5|few
TGTGCCAGCAGGGGCCCAGCTAACGAGCAGTACTTC
CASRGPANEQYF
>-|TRBJ1-2|TRBV11-2|few
TGTGCCAGCAGCTCCATCGAGTTTTTTGGCTACACCTTC
CASSSIEFFGYTF
>-|TRBJ2-5|TRBV29-1|few
TGCAGCGTTGAAAGGTTGAGTGGGGAGACCCAGTACTTC
CSVERLSGETQYF
>TRBD1|TRBJ1-6|TRBV5-1|few
TGCGCCAGCAGCTTGGAGGGACAGAGCAATTCACCCCTCCACTTT
CASSLEGQSNSPLHF
>-|TRBJ2-7|TRBV7-2|-
TGTGCCAGCAGCTTAGACCGCGGGGAGTGGGCTTCCGAGCAGTACTTC
CASSLDRGEWASEQYF
>-|TRBJ1-1|TRBV3-1|many
TGTGCCAGCAGCCAACCGGGACGGAACACTGAAGCTTTCTTT
CASSQPGRNTEAFF
>-|TRBJ2-7|TRBV7-3|-
TGTGCCAGCAGCTTAGGACAGAACGAGTTGTTTGGCGAGCAGTACTTC
CASSLGQNELFGEQYF
>-|TRBJ2-2|TRBV4-3|-
TGCGCCAGCAGCCAAATTATGACCGTCTACACCGGGGAGCTGTTTTTT
CASSQIMTVYTGELFF
>-|TRBJ2-3|TRBV6-1|-
TGTGCCACCCTGGAGAGGGACTTCACAGATACGCAGTATTTT
CATLERDFTDTQYF
>-|TRBJ1-4|TRBV11-2|-
TGTGCCAGCAGCTATGGGGCGCGCGTTAATGAAAAACTGTTTTTT
CASSYGARVNEKLFF
>TRBD1|TRBJ2-7|TRBV10-3|few
TGTGCCATCAGCCCGGGACAGGACGTCTACGAGCAGTACTTC
CAISPGQDVYEQYF
>-|TRBJ2-1|TRBV4-1|-
TGCGCCAGCAGCCGGTCCTGGGGAGAAGAGGAGCAGTTCTTC
CASSRSWGEEEQFF
>-|TRBJ2-1|TRBV6-4|-
TGTGCCAGCAGTGATGGGGAGAACAATGAGCAGTTCTTC
CASSDGENNEQFF
>TRBD2|TRBJ2-5|TRBV3-1|few
TGTGCCAGCAGCCAACCCGGGACTAGCGGAGAGACCCAGTACTTC
CASSQPGTSGETQYF
>-|TRBJ2-1|TRBV20-1|few
TGCAGTGCTAGCGGGAACCACAATGAGCAGTTCTTC
CSASGNHNEQFF